By its share, the clone carrying this T cell receptor (beta chain) is medium-sized (0.01 to 0.1%). Its antigen is not known. This sample is drawn from a study of OX40 agonist ivuxolimab in advanced cancers. Study-wide context: Six ivuxolimab dose levels, 0.01 to 10 mg/kg, were given intravenously every 2 weeks. General study findings and limits: Determination of antigen specificity was not performed for the expanded peripheral T cells. Fewer expanded clones were found on average in CD4+ than in CD8+ T cells. Nonresponders included some who also had low normalized T-cell clonal expansion.

Germline CDR1 reads SEHNR; CDR2 reads FQNEAQ (reference sequence). V was trimmed by 1 base and J by 1 base, leaving 14 bases between them. This CDR3 has 17 residues. TCRdb's table, derived via immunoSEQ multiplex PCR, lists solely in-frame clones and lacks some. Of 40,000 to 50,000 clones listed, less than 90% are singletons. The specimen comprised CD4+ or CD8+ T cells sorted from blood, sampled in a trial of the OX40 agonist ivuxolimab. The source is an adult with an advanced solid tumor such as melanoma, head and neck, liver or kidney cancer. The gene calls are TRBV7-9 and TRBJ2-4; D is possibly TRBD2 (7 bases). CDR3 DNA sequence: TGTGCCAGCAGCTTAGTTGGGGGGGCCGGTGCCAAAAACATTCAGTACTTC. It translates to CASSLVGGAGAKNIQYF.